This note documents a single T cell receptor (beta chain) sequence. No antigen is known for it. The same CDR3 arises from other DNA sequences in this sample as well. The entry originates in a study of T cell responses to AZD1222 COVID-19 vaccine. Regarding the study as a whole: Regions 160-218 and 743-854 held dominance among vaccine-associated CD4 TCRs, which spanned spike. Baseline testing showed seropositivity in only six or seven AZD1222 recipients. Most donors were white British, females outnumbered males, and clonal diversity was possibly underestimated.

Clones were read by immunoSEQ multiplex PCR, and TCRdb kept only the in-frame ones, dropping some. This table has some 130,000 clones, about 90% appearing once. V was shortened by 5 bases and J by 3 bases, with 2 bases between the two germline ends. Germline CDR1 is MDHEN and CDR2 is SYDVKM. The CDR3 runs 11 residues. Sample: peripheral blood, taken on day 0 of AZD1222 vaccination. The sequence was obtained from an adult in good health. This chain connects TRBV28 to TRBJ1-5, with no clear D. The CDR3, as DNA: TGTGCCAGCAGTCTCAATCAGCCCCAGCATTTT. Protein: CASSLNQPQHF.